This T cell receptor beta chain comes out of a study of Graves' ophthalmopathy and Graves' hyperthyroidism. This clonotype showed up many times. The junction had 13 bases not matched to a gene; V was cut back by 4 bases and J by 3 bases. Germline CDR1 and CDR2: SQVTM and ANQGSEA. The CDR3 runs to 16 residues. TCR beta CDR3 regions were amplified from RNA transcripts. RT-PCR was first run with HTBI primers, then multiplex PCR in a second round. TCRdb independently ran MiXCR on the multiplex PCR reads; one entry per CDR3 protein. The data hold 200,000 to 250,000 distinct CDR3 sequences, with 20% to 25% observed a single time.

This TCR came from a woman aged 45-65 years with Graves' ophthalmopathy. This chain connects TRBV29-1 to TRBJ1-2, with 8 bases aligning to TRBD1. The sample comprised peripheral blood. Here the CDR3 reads CSVGRTGIEKDYGYTF. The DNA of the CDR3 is TGCAGCGTTGGACGGACAGGGATCGAAAAGGACTATGGCTACACCTTC.